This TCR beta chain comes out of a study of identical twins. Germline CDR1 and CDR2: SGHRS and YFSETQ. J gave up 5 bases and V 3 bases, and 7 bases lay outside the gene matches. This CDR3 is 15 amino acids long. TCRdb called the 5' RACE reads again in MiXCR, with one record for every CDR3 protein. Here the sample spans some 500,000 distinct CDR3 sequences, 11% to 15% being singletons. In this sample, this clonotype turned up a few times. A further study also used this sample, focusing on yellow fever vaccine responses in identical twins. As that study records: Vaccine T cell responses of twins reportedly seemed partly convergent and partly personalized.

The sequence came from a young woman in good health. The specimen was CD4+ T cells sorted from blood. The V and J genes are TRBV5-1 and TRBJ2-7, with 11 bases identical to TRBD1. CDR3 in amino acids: CASSSGQGAINEQYF. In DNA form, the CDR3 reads TGCGCCAGCAGCTCAGGACAGGGGGCGATTAACGAGCAGTACTTC.